These T cell receptor beta chains were read from a single sample in a study of blood T cell repertoires in COVID-19. This table comes from immunoSEQ multiplex PCR, and its TCRdb copy is limited to in-frame clones, with some not included. This table holds over 250,000 clones, around 90% found once. Sample: peripheral blood. These TCRs come from a woman in her 70s with COVID-19, enrolled during active disease. The CDR3 runs from the conserved cysteine through the conserved F or W. D genes are given only for firm matches. The size of a clone is reported for some rows only, either as once, few or many, or as a class for expanded clones.

V gene: TRBV19
J gene: TRBJ2-3
clone size: NA
D gene: NA
CDR3 protein: CASSIGGLADTQYF
CDR3 DNA: TGTGCCAGTAGTATTGGGGGCCTAGCAGATACGCAGTATTTT

V gene: TRBV6-4
J gene: TRBJ1-6
clone size: NA
D gene: NA
CDR3 protein: CASSGGNNSPLHF
CDR3 DNA: TGTGCCAGCAGTGGAGGGAACAATTCACCCCTCCACTTT

V gene: TRBV6-5
J gene: TRBJ1-5
clone size: NA
D gene: NA
CDR3 protein: CASTGRVNQPQHF
CDR3 DNA: TGTGCCAGCACCGGCAGGGTCAATCAGCCCCAGCATTTT

V gene: TRBV10-3
J gene: TRBJ1-1
clone size: NA
D gene: NA
CDR3 protein: CAISEAQGGNTEAFF
CDR3 DNA: TGTGCCATCAGTGAGGCTCAGGGTGGGAACACTGAAGCTTTCTTT

V gene: TRBV7-8
J gene: TRBJ1-2
clone size: NA
D gene: NA
CDR3 protein: CASSRGLEGYGYTF
CDR3 DNA: TGTGCCAGCAGCAGGGGACTAGAGGGCTATGGCTACACCTTC

V gene: TRBV28
J gene: TRBJ2-4
clone size: NA
D gene: TRBD1
CDR3 protein: CASSLGTGDHIQYF
CDR3 DNA: TGTGCCAGCAGCCTCGGAACAGGGGATCACATTCAGTACTTC

V gene: TRBV3-1/TRBV3-2
J gene: TRBJ1-1
clone size: NA
D gene: NA
CDR3 protein: CASSQQGRKAEAFF
CDR3 DNA: TGTGCCAGCAGCCAACAGGGTAGAAAGGCTGAAGCTTTCTTT

V gene: TRBV7-2
J gene: TRBJ2-7
clone size: NA
D gene: TRBD2
CDR3 protein: CASSSDGGRGYEQYF
CDR3 DNA: TGTGCCAGCAGCTCGGATGGTGGGAGGGGCTACGAGCAGTACTTC

V gene: TRBV5-1
J gene: TRBJ2-7
clone size: NA
D gene: TRBD1
CDR3 protein: CASAPGQPYEQYF
CDR3 DNA: TGCGCCAGTGCACCGGGACAGCCCTACGAGCAGTACTTC

V gene: TRBV12-3/TRBV12-4
J gene: TRBJ1-1
clone size: NA
D gene: NA
CDR3 protein: CASVTGVGTEAFF
CDR3 DNA: TGTGCCAGCGTAACAGGCGTCGGCACTGAAGCTTTCTTT

V gene: TRBV28
J gene: TRBJ1-1
clone size: once
D gene: NA
CDR3 protein: CASRKWGQRTEAFF
CDR3 DNA: TGTGCCAGCAGGAAATGGGGGCAGAGGACTGAAGCTTTCTTT

V gene: TRBV12-5
J gene: TRBJ2-3
clone size: NA
D gene: TRBD1
CDR3 protein: CASGTGQGRTDTQYF
CDR3 DNA: TGTGCTAGTGGAACCGGACAGGGTCGCACAGATACGCAGTATTTT

V gene: TRBV14
J gene: TRBJ1-4
clone size: NA
D gene: TRBD1
CDR3 protein: CASSRPGQGRDEKLFF
CDR3 DNA: TGTGCCAGCAGTCGCCCCGGACAGGGGAGGGATGAAAAACTGTTTTTT

V gene: TRBV29-1
J gene: TRBJ1-2
clone size: NA
D gene: TRBD1
CDR3 protein: CSVEAFGTGGSGGYTF
CDR3 DNA: TGCAGCGTTGAAGCGTTTGGGACAGGGGGTTCGGGGGGCTACACCTTC

V gene: TRBV6-5
J gene: TRBJ1-3
clone size: NA
D gene: NA
CDR3 protein: CASSPDWSSGNTIYF
CDR3 DNA: TGTGCCAGCAGCCCGGACTGGAGCTCTGGAAACACCATATATTTT

V gene: TRBV27
J gene: TRBJ2-7
clone size: NA
D gene: NA
CDR3 protein: CASSLEARNYEQYF
CDR3 DNA: TGTGCCAGCAGTTTAGAGGCAAGGAATTACGAGCAGTACTTC

V gene: TRBV30
J gene: TRBJ2-1
clone size: NA
D gene: TRBD2
CDR3 protein: CAWGGLAGSEQFF
CDR3 DNA: TGTGCCTGGGGCGGACTAGCGGGCAGTGAGCAGTTCTTC

V gene: TRBV10-2
J gene: TRBJ2-7
clone size: few
D gene: TRBD2
CDR3 protein: CASTPAAGAGGNEQYF
CDR3 DNA: TGCGCCAGCACTCCGGCCGCAGGAGCGGGAGGGAACGAGCAGTACTTC